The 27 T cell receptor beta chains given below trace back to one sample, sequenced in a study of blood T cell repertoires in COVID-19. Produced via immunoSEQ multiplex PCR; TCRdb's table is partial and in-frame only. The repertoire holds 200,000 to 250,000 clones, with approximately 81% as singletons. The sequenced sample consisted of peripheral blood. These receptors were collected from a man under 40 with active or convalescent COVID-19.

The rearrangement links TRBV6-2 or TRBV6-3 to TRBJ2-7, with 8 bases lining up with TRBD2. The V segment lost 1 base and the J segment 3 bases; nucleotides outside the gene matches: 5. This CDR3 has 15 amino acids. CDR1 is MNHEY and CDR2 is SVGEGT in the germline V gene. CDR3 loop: CASSYLGLEDYEQYF. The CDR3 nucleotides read TGTGCCAGCAGTTACTTGGGACTAGAGGACTACGAGCAGTACTTC.

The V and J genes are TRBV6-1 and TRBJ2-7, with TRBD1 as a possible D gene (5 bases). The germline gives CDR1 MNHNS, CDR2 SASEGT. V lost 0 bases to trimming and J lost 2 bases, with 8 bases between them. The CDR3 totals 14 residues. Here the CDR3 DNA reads TGTGCCAGCAGTGAAGCGAGACAGACCTACGAGCAGTACTTC. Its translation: CASSEARQTYEQYF.

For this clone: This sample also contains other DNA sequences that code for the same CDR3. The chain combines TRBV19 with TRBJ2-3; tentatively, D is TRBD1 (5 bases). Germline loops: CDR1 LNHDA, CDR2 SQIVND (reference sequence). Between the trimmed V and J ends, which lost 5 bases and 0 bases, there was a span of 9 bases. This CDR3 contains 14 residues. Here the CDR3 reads CASSLRQSTDTQYF. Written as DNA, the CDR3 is TGTGCCAGTAGTCTCCGACAGAGCACAGATACGCAGTATTTT.

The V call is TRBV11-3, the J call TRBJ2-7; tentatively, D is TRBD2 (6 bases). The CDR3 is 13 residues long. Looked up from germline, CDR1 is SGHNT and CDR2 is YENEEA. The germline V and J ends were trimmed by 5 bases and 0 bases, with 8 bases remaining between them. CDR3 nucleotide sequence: TGTGCCAGCAGCACGGGACTCTCCTACGAGCAGTACTTC. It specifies CASSTGLSYEQYF.

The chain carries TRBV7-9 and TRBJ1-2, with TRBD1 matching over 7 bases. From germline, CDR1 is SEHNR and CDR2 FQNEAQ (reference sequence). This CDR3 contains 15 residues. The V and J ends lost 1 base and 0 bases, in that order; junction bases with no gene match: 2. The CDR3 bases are TGTGCCAGCAGCTTAGTGGGGACAGCTAACTATGGCTACACCTTC. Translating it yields CASSLVGTANYGYTF.

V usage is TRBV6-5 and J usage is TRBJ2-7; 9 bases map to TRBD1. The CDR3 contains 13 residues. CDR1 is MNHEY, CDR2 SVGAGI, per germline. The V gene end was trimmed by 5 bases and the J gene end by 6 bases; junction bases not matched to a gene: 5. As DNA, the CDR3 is TGTGCCAGCAGTCGGGACAGGGTGGGCGAGCAGTACTTC. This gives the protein CASSRDRVGEQYF.

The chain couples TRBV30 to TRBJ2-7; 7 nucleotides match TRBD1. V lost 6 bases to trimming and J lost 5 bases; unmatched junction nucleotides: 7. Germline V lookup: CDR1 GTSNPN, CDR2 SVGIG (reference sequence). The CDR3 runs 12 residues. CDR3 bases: TGTGCCTGTGAACAGGGGCGCGACGAGCAGTACTTC. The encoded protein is CACEQGRDEQYF.

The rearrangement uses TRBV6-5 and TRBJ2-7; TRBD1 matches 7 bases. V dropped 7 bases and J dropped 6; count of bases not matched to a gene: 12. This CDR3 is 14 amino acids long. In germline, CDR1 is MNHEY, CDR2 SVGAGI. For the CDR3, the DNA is TGTGCCAGCACCACGACAGGGATTTTCGGCGAGCAGTACTTC. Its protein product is CASTTTGIFGEQYF.

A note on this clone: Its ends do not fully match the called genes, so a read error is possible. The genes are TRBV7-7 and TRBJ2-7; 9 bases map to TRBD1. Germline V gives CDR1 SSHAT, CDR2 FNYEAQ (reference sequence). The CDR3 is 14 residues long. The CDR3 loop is CASSRDRGSSEQYF. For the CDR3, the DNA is TGTGCTAGCAGCCGCGACAGGGGGTCCTCCGAGCAGTACTTC.

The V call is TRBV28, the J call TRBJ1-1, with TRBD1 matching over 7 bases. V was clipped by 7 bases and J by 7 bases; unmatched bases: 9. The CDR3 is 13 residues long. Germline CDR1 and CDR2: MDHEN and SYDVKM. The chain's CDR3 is CASKPLRTGEAFF. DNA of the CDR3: TGTGCCAGCAAACCCCTTAGGACAGGTGAAGCTTTCTTT.

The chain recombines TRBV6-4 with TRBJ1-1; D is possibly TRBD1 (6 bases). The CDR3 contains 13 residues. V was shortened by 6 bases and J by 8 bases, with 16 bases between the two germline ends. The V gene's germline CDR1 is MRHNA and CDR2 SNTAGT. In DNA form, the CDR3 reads TGTGCCAGCAGGCCGACAGGTTCTCCCGAAGCTTTCTTT. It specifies CASRPTGSPEAFF.

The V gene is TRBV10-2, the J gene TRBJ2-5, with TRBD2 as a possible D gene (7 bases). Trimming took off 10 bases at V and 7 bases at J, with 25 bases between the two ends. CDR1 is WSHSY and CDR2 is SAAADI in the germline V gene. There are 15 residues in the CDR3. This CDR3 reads CATRRGGEVQLTQYF. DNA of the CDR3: TGCGCCACCCGGAGAGGGGGGGAAGTTCAGTTGACCCAGTACTTC.

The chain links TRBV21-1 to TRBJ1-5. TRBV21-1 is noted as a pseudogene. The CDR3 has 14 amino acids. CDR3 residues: CANIERGSNQPQHF. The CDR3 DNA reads TGTGCCAACATTGAACGGGGGTCCAATCAGCCCCAGCATTTT.

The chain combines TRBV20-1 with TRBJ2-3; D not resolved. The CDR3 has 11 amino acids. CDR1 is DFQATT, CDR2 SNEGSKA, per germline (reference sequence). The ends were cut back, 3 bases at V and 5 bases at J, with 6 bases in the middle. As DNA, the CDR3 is TGCAGTGCTAGGTGGCTAGATACGCAGTATTTT. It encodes CSARWLDTQYF.

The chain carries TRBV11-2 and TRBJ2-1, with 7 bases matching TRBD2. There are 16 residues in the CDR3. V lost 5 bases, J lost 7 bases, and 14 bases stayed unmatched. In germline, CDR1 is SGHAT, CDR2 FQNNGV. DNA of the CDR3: TGTGCCAGCAGCACCATGGGGCGGGAGTGGAGGAATGAGCAGTTCTTC. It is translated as CASSTMGREWRNEQFF.

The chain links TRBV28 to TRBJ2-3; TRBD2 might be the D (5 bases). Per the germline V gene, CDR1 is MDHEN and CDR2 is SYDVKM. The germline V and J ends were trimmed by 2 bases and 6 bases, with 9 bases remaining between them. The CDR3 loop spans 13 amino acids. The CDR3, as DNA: TGTGCCAGCAGTTTACGGCGGGCCGATACGCAGTATTTT. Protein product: CASSLRRADTQYF.

The CDR3 region has the DNA TGCGCCAGCAGCCAATCTTTGGGACGGGGGCAAGAGACCCAGTACTTC. Its translation: CASSQSLGRGQETQYF. This chain connects TRBV4-3 to TRBJ2-5; perhaps TRBD2 as D (6 bases). The CDR3 contains 16 residues. The germline CDR1 and CDR2 sequences are LGHNA and YSLEER. V gave up 2 bases and J gave up 2 bases, with 15 bases separating them.

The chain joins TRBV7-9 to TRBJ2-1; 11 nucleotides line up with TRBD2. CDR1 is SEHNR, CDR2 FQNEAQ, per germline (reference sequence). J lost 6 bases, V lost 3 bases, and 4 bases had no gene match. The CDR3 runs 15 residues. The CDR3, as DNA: TGTGCCAGCAGCTTTGTAGCGGGGGGGCTCAATGAGCAGTTCTTC. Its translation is CASSFVAGGLNEQFF. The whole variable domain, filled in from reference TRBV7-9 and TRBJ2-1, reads DTGVSQNPRHKITKRGQNVTFRCDPISEHNRLYWYRQTLGQGPEFLTYFQNEAQLEKSRLLSDRFSAERPKGSFSTLEIQRTEQGDSAMYLCASSFVAGGLNEQFFGPGTRLTVL.

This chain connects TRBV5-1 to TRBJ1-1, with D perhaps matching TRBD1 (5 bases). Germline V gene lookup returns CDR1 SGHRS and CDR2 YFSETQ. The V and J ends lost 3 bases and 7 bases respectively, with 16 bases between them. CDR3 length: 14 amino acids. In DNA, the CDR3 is TGCGCCAGCAGCTATCAGGGCTACAACCTTGAAGCTTTCTTT. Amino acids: CASSYQGYNLEAFF.

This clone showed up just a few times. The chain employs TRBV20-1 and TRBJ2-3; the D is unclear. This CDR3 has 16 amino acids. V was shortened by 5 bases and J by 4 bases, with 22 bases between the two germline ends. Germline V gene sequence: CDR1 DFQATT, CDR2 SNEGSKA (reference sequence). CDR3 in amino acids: CSARGVAASHSDTQYF. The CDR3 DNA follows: TGCAGTGCTCGTGGGGTCGCGGCTTCCCACTCAGATACGCAGTATTTT.

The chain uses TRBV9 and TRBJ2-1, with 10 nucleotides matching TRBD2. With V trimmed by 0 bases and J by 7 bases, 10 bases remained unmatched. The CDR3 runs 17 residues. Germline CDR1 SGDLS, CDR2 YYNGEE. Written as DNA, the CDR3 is TGTGCCAGCAGCGTAGCTCCTCTAGCGGGGGCCATTAATGAGCAGTTCTTC. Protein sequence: CASSVAPLAGAINEQFF. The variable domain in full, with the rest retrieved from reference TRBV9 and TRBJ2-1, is DSGVTQTPKHLITATGQRVTLRCSPRSGDLSVYWYQQSLDQGLQFLIQYYNGEERAKGNILERFSAQQFPDLHSELNLSSLELGDSALYFCASSVAPLAGAINEQFFGPGTRLTVL.

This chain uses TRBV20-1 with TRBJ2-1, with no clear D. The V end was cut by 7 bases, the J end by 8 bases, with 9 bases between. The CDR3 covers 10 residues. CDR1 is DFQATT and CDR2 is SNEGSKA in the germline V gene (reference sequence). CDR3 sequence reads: CSGSFYEQFF. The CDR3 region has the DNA TGCAGTGGTAGCTTCTATGAGCAGTTCTTC.

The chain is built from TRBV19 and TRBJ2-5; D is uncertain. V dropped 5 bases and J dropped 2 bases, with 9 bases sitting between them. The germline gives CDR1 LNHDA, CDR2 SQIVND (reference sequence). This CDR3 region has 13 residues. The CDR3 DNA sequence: TGTGCCAGTAGTCTTACTCTGCAAGAGACCCAGTACTTC. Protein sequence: CASSLTLQETQYF. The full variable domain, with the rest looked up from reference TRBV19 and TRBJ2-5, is DGGITQSPKYLFRKEGQNVTLSCEQNLNHDAMYWYRQDPGQGLRLIYYSQIVNDFQKGDIAEGYSVSREKKESFPLTVTSAQKNPTAFYLCASSLTLQETQYFGPGTRLLVL.

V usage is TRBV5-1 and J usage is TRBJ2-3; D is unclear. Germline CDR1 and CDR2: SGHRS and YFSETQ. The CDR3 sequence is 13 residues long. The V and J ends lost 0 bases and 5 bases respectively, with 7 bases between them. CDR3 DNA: TGCGCCAGCAGCTTGGAGAGAGGAGATACGCAGTATTTT. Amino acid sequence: CASSLERGDTQYF. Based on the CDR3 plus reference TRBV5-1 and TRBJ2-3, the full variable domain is KAGVTQTPRYLIKTRGQQVTLSCSPISGHRSVSWYQQTPGQGLQFLFEYFSETQRNKGNFPGRFSGRQFSNSRSEMNVSTLELGDSALYLCASSLERGDTQYFGPGTRLTVL.

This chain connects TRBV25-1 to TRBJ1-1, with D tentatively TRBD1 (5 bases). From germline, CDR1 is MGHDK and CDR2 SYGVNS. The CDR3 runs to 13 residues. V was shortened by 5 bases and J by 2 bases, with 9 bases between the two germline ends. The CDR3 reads CASSIQVNTEAFF. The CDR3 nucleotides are TGTGCCAGCAGTATACAGGTTAACACTGAAGCTTTCTTT.

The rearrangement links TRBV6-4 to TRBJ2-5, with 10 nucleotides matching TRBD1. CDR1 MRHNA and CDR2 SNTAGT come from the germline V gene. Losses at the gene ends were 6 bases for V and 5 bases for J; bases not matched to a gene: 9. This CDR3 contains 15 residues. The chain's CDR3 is CASRNRQGAQETQYF. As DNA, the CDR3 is TGTGCCAGCAGAAACCGACAGGGGGCTCAGGAGACCCAGTACTTC.

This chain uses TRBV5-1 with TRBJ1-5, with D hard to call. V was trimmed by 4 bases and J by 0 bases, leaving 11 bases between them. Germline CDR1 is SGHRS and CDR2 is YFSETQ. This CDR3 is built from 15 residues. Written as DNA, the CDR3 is TGCGCCAGCAGCCCTGAGAGCGATAGCAATCAGCCCCAGCATTTT. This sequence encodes CASSPESDSNQPQHF.